This TCR beta chain was documented in a study of cytomegalovirus exposure and HLA in healthy donors. The J segment lost 4 bases and the V segment lost 1 base, leaving 5 bases of the junction unmatched. Germline V gene sequence: CDR1 SGHTA, CDR2 FQGNSA. This CDR3 contains 16 residues. Profiled with immunoSEQ multiplex PCR; TCRdb holds only in-frame clones, not every one. The data contain 150,000 to 200,000 clones, 84% of them seen just once; the ten biggest clones take up 10%. Sequenced sample: PBMCs. This TCR was recovered from a man aged 25 to 40 in good health and CMV-seropositive. J is TRBJ2-2 and V is TRBV7-2; 8 bases map to TRBD1. CDR3 bases: TGTGCCAGCAGCTTAGTATCACAGGGGGTCACCGGGGAGCTGTTTTTT. Translating it yields CASSLVSQGVTGELFF.